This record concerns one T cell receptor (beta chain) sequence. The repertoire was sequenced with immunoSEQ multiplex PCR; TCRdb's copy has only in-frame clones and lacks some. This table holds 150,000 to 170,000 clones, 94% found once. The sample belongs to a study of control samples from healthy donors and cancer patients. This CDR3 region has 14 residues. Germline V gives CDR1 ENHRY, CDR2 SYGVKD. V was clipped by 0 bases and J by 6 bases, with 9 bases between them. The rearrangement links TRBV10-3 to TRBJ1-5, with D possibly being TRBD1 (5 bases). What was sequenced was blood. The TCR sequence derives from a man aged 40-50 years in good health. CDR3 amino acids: CAISESWGIQPQHF. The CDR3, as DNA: TGTGCCATCAGTGAGTCGTGGGGGATTCAGCCCCAGCATTTT.